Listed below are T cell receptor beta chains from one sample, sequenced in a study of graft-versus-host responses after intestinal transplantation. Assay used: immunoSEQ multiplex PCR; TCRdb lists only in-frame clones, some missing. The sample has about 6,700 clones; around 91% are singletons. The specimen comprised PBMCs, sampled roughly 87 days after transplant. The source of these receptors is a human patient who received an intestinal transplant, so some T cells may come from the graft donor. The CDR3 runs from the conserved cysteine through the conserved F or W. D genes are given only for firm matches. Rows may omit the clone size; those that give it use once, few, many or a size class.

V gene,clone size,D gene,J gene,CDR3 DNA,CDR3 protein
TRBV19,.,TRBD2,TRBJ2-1,TGTGCCAGTAGTATATTGACGGGAGGGAGCGATGAGCAGTTCTTC,CASSILTGGSDEQFF
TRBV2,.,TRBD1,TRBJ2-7,TGTGCCAGCACCCTGAGAACAGGGGCCGAGCAGTACTTC,CASTLRTGAEQYF
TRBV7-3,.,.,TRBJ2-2,TGTGCCAGCAGCCTAGGGGCGCAGACCGGGGAGCTGTTTTTT,CASSLGAQTGELFF
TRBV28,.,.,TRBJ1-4,TGTGCCAGCAGTTTTCAACGGAGGGAAAAACTGTTTTTT,CASSFQRREKLFF
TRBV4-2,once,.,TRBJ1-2,TGTGCCAGCAGCCAAGAAGGCGGAAGGGCTCGATGGGATGGCTACACCTTC,CASSQEGGRARWDGYTF
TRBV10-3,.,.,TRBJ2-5,TGTGCCATCAGTGAGTTTCGGCGGCAAGAGACCCAGTACTTC,CAISEFRRQETQYF
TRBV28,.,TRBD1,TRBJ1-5,TGTGCCAGCAGTTTTTATCGACAGGGAGCGAGACGCAATCAGCCCCAGCATTTT,CASSFYRQGARRNQPQHF
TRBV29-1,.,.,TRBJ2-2,TGCAGCGCGAAACGGGACACCGGCACCGGGGAGCTGTTTTTT,CSAKRDTGTGELFF
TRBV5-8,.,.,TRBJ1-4,TGTGCCAGCAGCTTGGGGGGCAGGACAACCAATGAAAAACTGTTTTTT,CASSLGGRTTNEKLFF
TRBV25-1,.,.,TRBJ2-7,TGTGCCAGCAGTGTAGGGTGGGAGCAGTACTTC,CASSVGWEQYF
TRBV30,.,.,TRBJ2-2,TGTGCTGTGCGTCGGGGCGGATACACCGGGGAGCTGTTTTTT,CAVRRGGYTGELFF